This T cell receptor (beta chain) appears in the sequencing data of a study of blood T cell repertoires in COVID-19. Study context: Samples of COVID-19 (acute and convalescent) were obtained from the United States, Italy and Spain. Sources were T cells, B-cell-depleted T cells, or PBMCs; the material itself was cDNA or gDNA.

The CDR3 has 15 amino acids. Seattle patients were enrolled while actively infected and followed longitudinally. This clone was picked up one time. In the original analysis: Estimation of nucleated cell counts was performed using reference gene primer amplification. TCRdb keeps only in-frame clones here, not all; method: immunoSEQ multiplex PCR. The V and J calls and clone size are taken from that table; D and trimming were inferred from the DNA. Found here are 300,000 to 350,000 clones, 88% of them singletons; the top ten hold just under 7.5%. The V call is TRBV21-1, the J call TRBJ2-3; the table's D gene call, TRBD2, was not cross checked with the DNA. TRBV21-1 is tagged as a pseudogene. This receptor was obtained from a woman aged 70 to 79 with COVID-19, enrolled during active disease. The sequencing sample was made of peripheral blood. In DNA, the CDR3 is TGTGCCAGCAGAAATAGCGGGGGGTGCACAGATACGCAGTATTTT. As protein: CASRNSGGCTDTQYF.